Listed below are T cell receptor beta chains from one sample, sequenced in a study of shared clonotypes between healthy human individuals. Produced via immunoSEQ multiplex PCR; TCRdb's table is partial and in-frame only. The sample consists of about 560,000 clones, around 78% of them appearing once. The sequenced material came from PBMCs. The receptors shown here come from a woman between 40 and 50 years old in good health. Some clones in this sample may be carry-over from other donors' samples. Each CDR3 is given with its conserved first and last residue. Each record gives: D gene, J gene, V gene, clone size, CDR3 protein, CDR3 DNA. A D gene is named only where the DNA matches it firmly. Rows give clone size only sometimes, using once, few, many, or a class for an expanded clone.

D: .; J: TRBJ1-3; V: TRBV19; size: .; CDR3: CASSIGRSSGNTIYF; DNA: TGTGCCAGTAGTATCGGGCGGTCCTCTGGAAACACCATATATTTT
D: .; J: TRBJ1-1; V: TRBV28; size: .; CDR3: CASSLPLHRVTFF; DNA: TGTGCCAGCAGTTTACCACTACACAGGGTAACTTTCTTT
D: .; J: TRBJ1-6; V: TRBV5-1; size: few; CDR3: CASSQGDLDSPLHF; DNA: TGCGCCAGCAGCCAGGGTGACTTGGATTCACCCCTCCACTTT
D: TRBD2; J: TRBJ2-5; V: TRBV4-1; size: .; CDR3: CASRSGRRSQETQYF; DNA: TGCGCCAGCAGGAGCGGGAGGAGGAGCCAAGAGACCCAGTACTTC
D: TRBD1; J: TRBJ1-3; V: TRBV11-2; size: once; CDR3: CASSVGTGGPLTAGNTIYF; DNA: TGTGCCAGCAGCGTCGGGACAGGGGGTCCCCTAACCGCTGGAAACACCATATATTTT
D: .; J: TRBJ2-1; V: TRBV7-8; size: .; CDR3: CASSLIGRGDEQFF; DNA: TGTGCCAGCAGCTTAATAGGCAGGGGGGATGAGCAGTTCTTC
D: .; J: TRBJ1-4; V: TRBV5-1; size: .; CDR3: CASSADLNEKLFF; DNA: TGCGCCAGCAGCGCGGACCTTAATGAAAAACTGTTTTTT
D: .; J: TRBJ2-2; V: TRBV21-1; size: once; CDR3: CASSKAQYGRRAGELFF; DNA: TGTGCCAGCAGCAAAGCCCAATACGGGCGACGGGCCGGGGAGCTGTTTTTT
D: TRBD2; J: TRBJ2-3; V: TRBV6-1; size: .; CDR3: CASTPGLATDTQYF; DNA: TGTGCCAGCACCCCGGGACTAGCTACAGATACGCAGTATTTT
D: .; J: TRBJ2-2; V: TRBV6-6; size: once; CDR3: CASRPQDTGELFF; DNA: TGTGCCAGCAGACCACAAGACACCGGGGAGCTGTTTTTT